A single sample is the source of the 29 T cell receptor beta chains below, sequenced in a study of T cell responses to AZD1222 COVID-19 vaccine (dated by TCRdb to about 2021). The time point label, read with the paper, signifies: baseline before first vaccination. Libraries were built with the immunoSEQ multiplex PCR assay. The immuneACCESS repertoire file appears here via TCRdb, limited to in-frame rearrangements. These files lack a portion of the clones; in checked studies, under half of the deficit traces to unresolved V genes, and the cause of the others is not known. The sample contains about 99,000 clones, about 92% of them found a single time. The top ten hold about 4.8% of the sample. The sequencing used peripheral blood, collected on day 0 of AZD1222 vaccination. These receptors originate from an adult in good health.

The rearrangement uses TRBV5-1 and TRBJ2-5, with D perhaps matching TRBD1 or TRBD2 (5 bases each). With 4 bases removed from V and 1 base from J, the gap between germline ends came to 14 bases. The length of the CDR3 is 15 residues. Germline loops: CDR1 SGHRS, CDR2 YFSETQ. In nucleotides, the CDR3 is TGCGCCAGCAGCACCCGGACTGGGGGCCAAGAGACCCAGTACTTC. Residues: CASSTRTGGQETQYF.

The genes are TRBV4-1 and TRBJ2-6, with a tentative D call TRBD2 (5 bases). The V and J ends lost 1 base and 2 bases respectively, with 6 bases between them. This CDR3 comprises 15 residues. Per germline, CDR1 MGHRA and CDR2 YSYEKL. CDR3 sequence reads: CASSQVGAGANVLTF. CDR3 DNA: TGCGCCAGCAGCCAAGTCGGGGCTGGGGCCAACGTCCTGACTTTC.

The rearrangement joins TRBV4-3 to TRBJ1-5; D call uncertain. V was pared by 0 bases and J by 5 bases, with 11 bases between. Germline loops: CDR1 LGHNA, CDR2 YSLEER. The CDR3 has 15 residues. DNA for the CDR3: TGCGCCAGCAGCCAAGATGGTAGCCCCTATCAGCCCCAGCATTTT. Amino acid sequence: CASSQDGSPYQPQHF.

This clone was counted a few times. The chain recombines TRBV27 with TRBJ1-6; 7 bases agree with TRBD1. V lost 2 bases and J lost 6; bases outside the gene matches: 4. This CDR3 is 15 amino acids long. From germline, CDR1 is MNHEY and CDR2 SMNVEV (reference sequence). CDR3 sequence (DNA): TGTGCCAGCAGTTTAGAGGGGGCTGGTAATTCACCCCTCCACTTT. It yields the protein CASSLEGAGNSPLHF.

V usage is TRBV4-3 and J usage is TRBJ1-6; D is ambiguous. The V end was cut by 0 bases, the J end by 7 bases, with 13 bases between. The CDR3 is 16 residues long. Germline assignment: CDR1 LGHNA and CDR2 YSLEER. CDR3: CASSQDRSAGNSPLHF. The DNA for the CDR3 is TGCGCCAGCAGCCAAGATCGATCGGCGGGAAATTCACCCCTCCACTTT.

The chain's CDR3 is CASSQAGGNYNEQFF. CDR3 coding DNA: TGCGCCAGCAGCCAAGCGGGGGGAAACTACAATGAGCAGTTCTTC. The chain is built from TRBV4-1 and TRBJ2-1; 7 bases align to TRBD2. This CDR3 comprises 15 residues. Germline V gene sequence: CDR1 MGHRA, CDR2 YSYEKL. V shed 1 base, J shed 3 bases, and the junction held 3 bases outside the gene matches.

Comments on this clone: In the same sample, other DNA sequences code for this CDR3. The chain carries TRBV7-3 and TRBJ1-1; no clear D. The V gene's germline CDR1 is SGHTA and CDR2 FQGTGA. The CDR3 covers 12 residues. Trimming cost V 6 bases and J 4 bases, with 9 bases left between them. The CDR3 protein is CASSPGGTEAFF. Here the CDR3 DNA reads TGTGCCAGCAGTCCTGGCGGCACTGAAGCTTTCTTT.

The CDR3 here is CASSETGSSENIQYF. DNA of the CDR3: TGTGCCAGCAGTGAGACAGGGTCGTCGGAAAACATTCAGTACTTC. The chain couples TRBV6-1 to TRBJ2-4; TRBD1 matches at 7 bases. The germline CDR1 and CDR2 sequences are MNHNS and SASEGT. Losses at the gene ends were 3 bases for V and 5 bases for J; bases not matched to a gene: 7. This CDR3 has 15 amino acids.

The DNA for the CDR3 is TGTGCCAGCAGTCCAGCATTCAGACAGGGTGAGGTTGACTATGGCTACACCTTC. Its translation is CASSPAFRQGEVDYGYTF. The V gene is TRBV27, the J gene TRBJ1-2; 7 nucleotides line up with TRBD1. CDR1 MNHEY and CDR2 SMNVEV come from the germline V gene (reference sequence). The CDR3 consists of 18 residues. V shed 5 bases, J shed 3 bases, and the junction held 18 bases outside the gene matches.

The chain links TRBV7-9 to TRBJ1-2; D is possibly TRBD1 (5 bases). V lost 5 bases and J lost 8, with 18 bases in between. The CDR3 is made up of 14 amino acids. Germline V CDR1 and CDR2: SEHNR, FQNEAQ (reference sequence). CDR3 residues: CASSKQDWVGGYTF. The CDR3 DNA reads TGTGCCAGCAGCAAACAGGACTGGGTCGGAGGCTACACCTTC.

The gene calls are TRBV10-3 and TRBJ2-3, with D maybe TRBD2 (7 bases). The length of the CDR3 is 15 residues. CDR1 is ENHRY, CDR2 SYGVKD, per germline. V lost 8 bases and J 2 bases, leaving 17 bases between the germline ends. This CDR3 is CAIDGGGSNTDTQYF. CDR3 coding DNA: TGTGCCATCGATGGCGGGGGCTCCAACACAGATACGCAGTATTTT.

For the CDR3, the DNA is TGTGCCACCAGTGTGACAGGGGGCACCGGGGAGCTGTTTTTT. Amino acid sequence: CATSVTGGTGELFF. The chain employs TRBV24-1 and TRBJ2-2, with 9 positions matching TRBD1. The germline V gene has CDR1 KGHDR and CDR2 SFDVKD. J lost 4 bases, V lost 5 bases, and 1 base had no gene match. This CDR3 is built from 14 residues.

This clone came up a few times. This rearrangement joins TRBV5-4 to TRBJ2-5, with TRBD2 identical over 7 bases. V lost 2 bases to trimming and J lost 10 bases; unmatched junction nucleotides: 14. There are 15 residues in the CDR3. Looked up from germline, CDR1 is SGHNT and CDR2 is YYREEE (reference sequence). The DNA of the CDR3 is TGTGCCAGCAGCTTTCAGTTGCGGGGGAAGGATAACCAGTACTTC. Amino acid sequence: CASSFQLRGKDNQYF.

The chain combines TRBV5-1 with TRBJ1-1, with no clear D. V was shortened by 0 bases and J by 2 bases, with 8 bases between the two germline ends. The CDR3 runs 14 residues. Per germline, CDR1 SGHRS and CDR2 YFSETQ. The CDR3 reads CASSLAQTNTEAFF. CDR3 bases: TGCGCCAGCAGCTTGGCACAGACCAACACTGAAGCTTTCTTT.

The rearrangement uses TRBV27 and TRBJ2-1; TRBD2 might be the D (7 bases). The CDR3 length is 16 residues. The V gene's germline CDR1 is MNHEY and CDR2 SMNVEV (reference sequence). V gave up 4 bases and J gave up 8 bases, with 21 bases separating them. This CDR3 reads CASSSSYGGAGDEQFF. In DNA, the CDR3 is TGTGCCAGCAGTTCCTCCTATGGGGGGGCCGGCGATGAGCAGTTCTTC.

This clone was counted a single time. At one boundary the junction diverges from the germline segment, which might be a read error. J is TRBJ2-7 and V is TRBV7-7; D is perhaps TRBD2 (6 bases). The CDR3 contains 18 residues. The germline V gene encodes CDR1 SSHAT and CDR2 FNYEAQ (reference sequence). CDR3 loop: CASSPGGAEHLTTYEQYF. The CDR3 DNA reads as TGTGCTAGCAGCCCCGGGGGAGCGGAGCACCTAACCACCTACGAGCAGTACTTC.

The rearrangement uses TRBV6-2 or TRBV6-3 and TRBJ2-1; 10 nucleotides agree with TRBD2. CDR3 length: 18 amino acids. Germline V gene data show CDR1 as MNHEY and CDR2 as SVGEGT. With 2 bases clipped from V and 4 bases from J, the junction kept 11 bases outside the gene matches. CDR3 in amino acids: CASSYPPLAGGPYNEQFF. CDR3 nucleotide sequence: TGTGCCAGCAGTTACCCACCTTTAGCGGGGGGCCCGTACAATGAGCAGTTCTTC.

This chain connects TRBV13 to TRBJ1-2; D remains ambiguous. The CDR3 has 14 amino acids. Germline values: CDR1 PRHDT, CDR2 FYEKMQ (reference sequence). V gave up 0 bases and J gave up 0 bases, with 5 bases separating them. The CDR3 coding sequence is TGTGCCAGCAGCTTAGGGCGTACTAACTATGGCTACACCTTC. This translates into CASSLGRTNYGYTF.

CDR3: CASSQNGGAVNEQFF. In DNA form, the CDR3 reads TGTGCCAGCAGCCAAAACGGGGGGGCCGTCAATGAGCAGTTCTTC. The V and J genes are TRBV3-1 (or the pseudogene TRBV3-2) and TRBJ2-1; 8 nucleotides match TRBD2. CDR1 is LGHDT and CDR2 is YNNKEL in the germline V gene (reference sequence). There are 15 residues in the CDR3. Trimming removed 2 bases from V and 6 bases from J; junction bases left unmatched: 6.

The chain carries TRBV12-3 or TRBV12-4 and TRBJ2-7; possible D gene TRBD1, 6 bases. The CDR3 length is 13 residues. V gave up 1 base and J gave up 3 bases, with 7 bases separating them. The CDR3 DNA sequence: TGTGCCAGCAGTTTAGGGACAGACTACGAGCAGTACTTC. This gives the protein CASSLGTDYEQYF.

This clone was seen once. The chain employs TRBV2 and TRBJ2-1; D is unresolved. Trimming removed 8 bases at V and 10 bases at J, with 9 bases between. Germline V gives CDR1 SNHLY, CDR2 FYNNEI. This CDR3 is built from 10 residues. This CDR3 is CASQSAEQFF. For the CDR3, the DNA is TGTGCCAGCCAATCGGCGGAGCAGTTCTTC.

J is TRBJ1-1 and V is TRBV30; 7 nucleotides align to TRBD1. Germline values: CDR1 GTSNPN, CDR2 SVGIG (reference sequence). J lost 3 bases, V lost 0 bases, and 1 base had no gene match. This CDR3 spans 13 amino acids. CDR3 loop: CAWSVDRDTEAFF. DNA of the CDR3: TGTGCCTGGAGTGTAGACAGGGACACTGAAGCTTTCTTT.

V usage is TRBV19 and J usage is TRBJ1-5, with D possibly matching TRBD1 (5 bases). The CDR3 contains 13 residues. V lost 3 bases to trimming and J lost 5 bases, with 8 bases between them. CDR1 and CDR2 (germline): LNHDA, SQIVND (reference sequence). The CDR3 region is CASSMGLDQPQHF. In nucleotides, the CDR3 is TGTGCCAGTAGTATGGGGCTAGATCAGCCCCAGCATTTT. The whole variable domain, filled in from reference TRBV19 and TRBJ1-5, reads DGGITQSPKYLFRKEGQNVTLSCEQNLNHDAMYWYRQDPGQGLRLIYYSQIVNDFQKGDIAEGYSVSREKKESFPLTVTSAQKNPTAFYLCASSMGLDQPQHFGDGTRLSIL.

The V gene is TRBV30, the J gene TRBJ1-6; D gene uncertain. Trimming shortened V by 4 bases and J by 9 bases, and 16 bases separated the two germline ends. Germline V gives CDR1 GTSNPN, CDR2 SVGIG (reference sequence). CDR3 length: 14 amino acids. CDR3: CAWNGVGFSSPLHF. CDR3 nucleotides: TGTGCCTGGAACGGGGTAGGGTTCAGTTCACCCCTCCACTTT.

This clone was seen once. The rearrangement uses TRBV28 and TRBJ2-4; 9 bases align to TRBD1. J was trimmed by 7 bases and V by 3 bases; bases with no gene match: 13. Germline lookup yields CDR1 MDHEN and CDR2 SYDVKM. The CDR3 length is 17 residues. The CDR3 here is CASSLGGGTGLRNIQYF. DNA of the CDR3: TGTGCCAGCAGTTTGGGAGGTGGGACAGGGCTAAGGAACATTCAGTACTTC. Drawing the rest from reference TRBV28 and TRBJ2-4, the complete variable domain is DVKVTQSSRYLVKRTGEKVFLECVQDMDHENMFWYRQDPGLGLRLIYFSYDVKMKEKGDIPEGYSVSREKKERFSLILESASTNQTSMYLCASSLGGGTGLRNIQYFGAGTRLSVL.

This clone was seen only a few times. This chain joins TRBV5-5 and TRBJ1-2; D is unclear. The germline gives CDR1 SGHKS, CDR2 YYEKEE (reference sequence). V was trimmed by 3 bases and J by 4 bases, leaving 13 bases between them. The CDR3 has 14 residues. The CDR3 bases are TGTGCCAGCAGCTACATTTCGGGGAGCTATGGCTACACCTTC. Its protein product is CASSYISGSYGYTF. The variable domain in full, completed from reference TRBV5-5 and TRBJ1-2, reads DAGVTQSPTHLIKTRGQQVTLRCSPISGHKSVSWYQQVLGQGPQFIFQYYEKEERGRGNFPDRFSARQFPNYSSELNVNALLLGDSALYLCASSYISGSYGYTFGSGTRLTVV.

The genes are TRBV10-2 and TRBJ2-2; D remains unclear. This CDR3 region has 12 residues. Germline CDR1 reads WSHSY; CDR2 reads SAAADI. V shed 3 bases and J shed 7 bases, with 6 bases lying between them. CDR3 sequence (DNA): TGCGCCAGCAGTGAAGCTGGCGGGGAGCTGTTTTTT. Translating it yields CASSEAGGELFF.

This rearrangement joins TRBV5-8 to TRBJ1-2; 7 positions match TRBD1. J was trimmed by 8 bases and V by 6 bases; bases with no gene match: 10. Germline assignment: CDR1 SGHTS and CDR2 YDEGEE. The CDR3 length is 13 residues. CDR3 nucleotides: TGTGCCAGCAACTTCAGGCAGGGGGAAGGCTACACCTTC. Residues: CASNFRQGEGYTF. The full variable domain, its missing parts supplied by reference TRBV5-8 and TRBJ1-2, is EAGVTQSPTHLIKTRGQQATLRCSPISGHTSVYWYQQALGLGLQFLLWYDEGEERNRGNFPPRFSGRQFPNYSSELNVNALELEDSALYLCASNFRQGEGYTFGSGTRLTVV.

The chain links TRBV7-3 to TRBJ2-3; 7 nucleotides match TRBD2. Trimming removed 5 bases from V and 2 bases from J; junction bases left unmatched: 10. The V gene's germline CDR1 is SGHTA and CDR2 FQGTGA. The CDR3 contains 16 residues. CDR3 residues: CASSPGLAAVTDTQYF. The CDR3 DNA follows: TGTGCCAGCAGCCCAGGGCTAGCGGCCGTCACAGATACGCAGTATTTT.